Listed below are T cell receptor beta chains from one sample, sequenced in a study of kidney transplant recipient with SARS-CoV-2 infection. One entry per CDR3 protein results from TCRdb running MiXCR on the reads. The table lists roughly 250,000 distinct CDR3 sequences, 29% of them singletons, with nearly 7.5% in the top ten. The sample consisted of a blood sample, taken at baseline and around day 120 from a kidney transplant recipient. Receptors originate from a male patient between 25 and 40 years old who had COVID-19 and was a kidney transplant recipient. Some T cells may be the graft donor's. Each CDR3 is given with its conserved first and last residue. A D gene is named only where the DNA matches it firmly. Expanded clones are given a class, and other clones once, few, many or no size at all.

clone_size d_call j_call v_call cdr3_length cdr3_nt cdr3_aa
many TRBD1 TRBJ1-4 TRBV20-1 12 TGCAGGGCGGGACAGGGGAATGAAAAACTGTTTTTT CRAGQGNEKLFF
many . TRBJ1-1 TRBV21-1 18 TGTGCCAGCAGCAATAAAAGGGGGGACTGGAAGGAGGACACTGAAGCTTTCTTT CASSNKRGDWKEDTEAFF
. TRBD1 TRBJ2-3 TRBV12-3/TRBV12-4 15 TGTGCCAGCAGCCCCACAGGGGCGAGGGGAGATACGCGGTATTTT CASSPTGARGDTRYF
many . TRBJ1-2 TRBV7-6 17 TGTGCCAGCAGCTGTAATGCTGAATCTCGAAAGACCTATGGCTACACCTTC CASSCNAESRKTYGYTF
many . TRBJ1-4 TRBV2 15 TGTGCCAGCGTAAAATTATCTGGGGGAAATGAAAAACTGTTTTTT CASVKLSGGNEKLFF
many . TRBJ1-2 TRBV16 17 TGTGCCAGCAGCAGGCTCCTGGTCGTTAGAAAGACCTATGGCTACACCTTC CASSRLLVVRKTYGYTF
. . TRBJ2-1 TRBV20-1 14 TGCAGTGCTAGAGATTCGGGATCCTACAATGAGCAGTTCTTC CSARDSGSYNEQFF
. . TRBJ2-4 TRBV24-1 15 TGTGCCACCAGTGATTCCGGAGGGGGCAAAAACATTCAGTACTTC CATSDSGGGKNIQYF
many . TRBJ1-6 TRBV5-5 14 TGTGCCAGCAGCTCCGGGGGCAGATATTCACCCCTCCACTTT CASSSGGRYSPLHF
many . TRBJ1-2 TRBV3-1 17 TGTGCCAGCAGCACGTTCCGCACCCTTCGAAAGACCTATGGCTACACCTTC CASSTFRTLRKTYGYTF
many . TRBJ1-2 TRBV6-9 17 TGTGCCAGCAGTTTGTCCGCGCCTTACGGAAAGACCTATGGCTACACCTTC CASSLSAPYGKTYGYTF
many . TRBJ2-2 TRBV24-1 16 TGTGCCACCAGTGATTTGAGCGATTTGAACACCGGGGAGCTGTTTTTT CATSDLSDLNTGELFF